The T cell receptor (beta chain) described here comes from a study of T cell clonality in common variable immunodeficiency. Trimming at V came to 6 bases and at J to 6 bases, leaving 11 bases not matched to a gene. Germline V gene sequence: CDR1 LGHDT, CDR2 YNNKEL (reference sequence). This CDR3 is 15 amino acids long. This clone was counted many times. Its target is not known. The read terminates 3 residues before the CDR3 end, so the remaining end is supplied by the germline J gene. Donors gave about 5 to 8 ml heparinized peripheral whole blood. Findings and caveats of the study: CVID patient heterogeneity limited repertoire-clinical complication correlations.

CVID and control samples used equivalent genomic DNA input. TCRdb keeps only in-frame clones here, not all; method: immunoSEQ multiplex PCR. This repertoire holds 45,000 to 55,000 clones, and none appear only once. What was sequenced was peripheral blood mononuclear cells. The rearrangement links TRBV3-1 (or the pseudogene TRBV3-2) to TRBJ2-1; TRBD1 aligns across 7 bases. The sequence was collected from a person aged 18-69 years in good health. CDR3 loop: CASSRRQGRGNEQFF. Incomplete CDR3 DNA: TGTGCCAGCAGTCGGAGACAGGGTAGGGGCAATGAG.